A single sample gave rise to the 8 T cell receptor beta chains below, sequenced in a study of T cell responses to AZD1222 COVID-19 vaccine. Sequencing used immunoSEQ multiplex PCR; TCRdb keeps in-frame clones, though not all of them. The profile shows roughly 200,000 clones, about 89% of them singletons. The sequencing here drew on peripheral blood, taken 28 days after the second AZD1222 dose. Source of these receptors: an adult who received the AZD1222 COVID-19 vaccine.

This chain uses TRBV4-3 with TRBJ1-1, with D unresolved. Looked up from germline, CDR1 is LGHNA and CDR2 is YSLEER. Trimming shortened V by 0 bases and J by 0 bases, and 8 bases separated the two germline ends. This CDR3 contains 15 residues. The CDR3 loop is CASSQEAVMNTEAFF. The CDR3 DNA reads TGCGCCAGCAGCCAAGAGGCAGTGATGAACACTGAAGCTTTCTTT.

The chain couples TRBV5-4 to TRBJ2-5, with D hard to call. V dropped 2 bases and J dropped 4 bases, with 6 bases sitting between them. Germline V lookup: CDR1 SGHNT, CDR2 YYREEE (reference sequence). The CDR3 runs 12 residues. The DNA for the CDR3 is TGTGCCAGCAGCTTTTACCTAGAGACCCAGTACTTC. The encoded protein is CASSFYLETQYF. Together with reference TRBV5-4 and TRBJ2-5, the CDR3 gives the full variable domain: ETGVTQSPTHLIKTRGQQVTLRCSSQSGHNTVSWYQQALGQGPQFIFQYYREEENGRGNFPPRFSGLQFPNYSSELNVNALELDDSALYLCASSFYLETQYFGPGTRLLVL.

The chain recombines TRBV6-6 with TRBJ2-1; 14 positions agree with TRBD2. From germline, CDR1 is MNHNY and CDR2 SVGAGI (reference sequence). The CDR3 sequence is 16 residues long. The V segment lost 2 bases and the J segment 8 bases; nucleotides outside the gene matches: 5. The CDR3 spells CASSYPGTSGSYEQFF. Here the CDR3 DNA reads TGTGCCAGCAGTTACCCCGGGACTAGCGGGAGCTATGAGCAGTTCTTC.

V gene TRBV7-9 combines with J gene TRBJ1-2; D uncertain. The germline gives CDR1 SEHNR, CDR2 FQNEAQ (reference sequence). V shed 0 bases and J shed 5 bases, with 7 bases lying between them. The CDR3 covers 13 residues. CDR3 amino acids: CASSLALGYGYTF. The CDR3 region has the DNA TGTGCCAGCAGCTTAGCACTGGGATATGGCTACACCTTC.

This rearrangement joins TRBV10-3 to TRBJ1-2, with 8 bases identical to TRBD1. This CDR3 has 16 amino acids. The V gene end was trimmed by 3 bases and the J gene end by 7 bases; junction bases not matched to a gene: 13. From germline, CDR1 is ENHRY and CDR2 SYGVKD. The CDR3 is CAISDLGQGLRRGYTF. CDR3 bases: TGTGCCATCAGTGACCTAGGACAGGGCCTTCGACGTGGCTACACCTTC.

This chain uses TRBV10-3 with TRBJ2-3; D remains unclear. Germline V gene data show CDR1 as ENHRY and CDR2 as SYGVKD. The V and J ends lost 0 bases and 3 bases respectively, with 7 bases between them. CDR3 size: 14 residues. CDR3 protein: CAISESSPTDTQYF. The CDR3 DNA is TGTGCCATCAGTGAGTCAAGTCCGACAGATACGCAGTATTTT.

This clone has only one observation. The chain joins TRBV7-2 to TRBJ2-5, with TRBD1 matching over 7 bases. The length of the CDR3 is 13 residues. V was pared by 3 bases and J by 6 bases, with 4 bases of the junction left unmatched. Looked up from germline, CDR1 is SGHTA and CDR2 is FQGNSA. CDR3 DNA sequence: TGTGCCAGCAGCTTCGACAGGGAAAAGACCCAGTACTTC. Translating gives CASSFDREKTQYF.

The CDR3 here is CASSFKNRFGYTF. CDR3 sequence (DNA): TGTGCCAGCAGCTTTAAAAACAGGTTCGGCTACACCTTC. The rearrangement joins TRBV5-6 to TRBJ1-2; perhaps TRBD1 as D (5 bases). Germline-derived CDR1 and CDR2 are SGHDT and YYEEEE. This CDR3 spans 13 amino acids. The V and J ends lost 2 bases and 8 bases respectively, with 13 bases between them.